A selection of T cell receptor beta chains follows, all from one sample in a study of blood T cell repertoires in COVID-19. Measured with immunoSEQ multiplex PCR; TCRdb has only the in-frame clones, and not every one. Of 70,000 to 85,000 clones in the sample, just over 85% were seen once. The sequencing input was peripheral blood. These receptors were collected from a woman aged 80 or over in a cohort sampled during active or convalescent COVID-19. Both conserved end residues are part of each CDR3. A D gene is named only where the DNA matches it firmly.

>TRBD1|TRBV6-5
CASRGTGNYGYTF
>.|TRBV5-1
CASSSLGVDRQNTEAFF
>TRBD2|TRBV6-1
CASSEDLAGGREQYF
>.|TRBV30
CAWSPSTGFGEAFF
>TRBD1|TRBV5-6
CASSTDRGREKLFF
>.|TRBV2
CASSDRGAGPSYEQYF
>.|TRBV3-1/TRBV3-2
CASSQVGLLNTEAFF
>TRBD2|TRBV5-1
CASSFPLAGEIETQYF
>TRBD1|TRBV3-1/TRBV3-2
CASSQVDRGLRAFF
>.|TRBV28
CASSFHRSNTGELFF
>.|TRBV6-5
CASSYRGTDTYEQYF
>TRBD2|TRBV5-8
CASSPSGTDTQYF
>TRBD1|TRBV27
CASSPSPGTGPEKLFF
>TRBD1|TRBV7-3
CASNRQGTEPEAFF
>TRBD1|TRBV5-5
CASRGQGNQPQHF
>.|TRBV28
CASSLYNRVKVSYEQYF
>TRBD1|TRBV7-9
CASSRGQTEHYGYTF
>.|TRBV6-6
CASSYPSTGVNTEAFF
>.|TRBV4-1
CASSQEITGYPLHF
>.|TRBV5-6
CASSLTGNQPQHF
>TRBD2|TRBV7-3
CASSFGLAGAVGELFF
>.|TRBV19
CASRRAGSYNEQFF
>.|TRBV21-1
CASSKRVDRGPISQPQHF
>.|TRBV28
CASSRQPGELFF
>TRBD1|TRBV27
CASSPRQGALMGTEAFF
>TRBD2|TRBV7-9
CASGLAGGNEQFF
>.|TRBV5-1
CASSSTGGTQETQYF
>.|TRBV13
CASSHPDKNTEAFF
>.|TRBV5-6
CASSSFEEQFF
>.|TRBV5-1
CASSLIAASTDTQYF
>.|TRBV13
CASSSPNRQGIDTQYF
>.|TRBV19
CASSPWEGGGMNTEAFF
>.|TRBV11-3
CASSPHGDEQYF
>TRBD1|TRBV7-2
CASSLEQGAYNEQFF
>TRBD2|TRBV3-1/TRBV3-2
CASSQEGLAGANTGELFF
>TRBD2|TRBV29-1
CSVETSGSTGELFF
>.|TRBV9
CASSVAIGGPNTEAFF
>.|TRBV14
CASSVARDTDTQYF
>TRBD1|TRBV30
CAWDRDRGKDTQYF
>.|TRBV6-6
CASSQGLARRDEQFF
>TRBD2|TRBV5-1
CASSMRLAGDTGELFF
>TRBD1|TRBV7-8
CASSSLSTGGGIFNQPQHF